Presented here are 22 T cell receptor beta chains from one specimen sequenced in a study of control samples from healthy donors and cancer patients. Profiled with immunoSEQ multiplex PCR; TCRdb holds only in-frame clones, not every one. The sample includes around 82,000 clones, roughly 90% of them seen just once. Sequenced input: blood. The receptors stem from a man aged 45 to 65 in good health.

The chain is built from TRBV7-2 and TRBJ1-5; 7 nucleotides match TRBD1. CDR1 and CDR2 from the germline V gene are SGHTA and FQGNSA. The V gene end was trimmed by 0 bases and the J gene end by 3 bases; junction bases not matched to a gene: 2. The length of the CDR3 is 15 residues. DNA for the CDR3: TGTGCCAGCAGCTTAGCCGGGACAGACAATCAGCCCCAGCATTTT. Its translation is CASSLAGTDNQPQHF.

The rearrangement links TRBV19 to TRBJ1-5; D unresolved. The CDR3 spans 16 residues. Germline V CDR1 and CDR2: LNHDA, SQIVND (reference sequence). The germline V and J ends were trimmed by 3 bases and 6 bases, with 18 bases remaining between them. In DNA form, the CDR3 reads TGTGCCAGTAGTATCCCCACTCCGGGAATAATTCAGCCCCAGCATTTT. This sequence encodes CASSIPTPGIIQPQHF.

The chain is built from TRBV7-2 and TRBJ1-2; possibly TRBD1 for D (6 bases). The CDR3 is 11 residues long. V lost 3 bases and J 8 bases, leaving 7 bases between the germline ends. Germline CDR1 is SGHTA and CDR2 is FQGNSA. CDR3 sequence reads: CASSFDRGYTF. The CDR3 DNA follows: TGTGCCAGCAGCTTTGACAGGGGCTACACCTTC. The variable domain in full, completed from reference TRBV7-2 and TRBJ1-2, reads GAGVSQSPSNKVTEKGKDVELRCDPISGHTALYWYRQSLGQGLEFLIYFQGNSAPDKSGLPSDRFSAERTGGSVSTLTIQRTQQEDSAVYLCASSFDRGYTFGSGTRLTVV.

The V gene is TRBV5-6, the J gene TRBJ1-6, with 7 positions matching TRBD1. CDR1 is SGHDT and CDR2 is YYEEEE in the germline V gene. V dropped 0 bases and J dropped 6; count of bases not matched to a gene: 0. This CDR3 region has 14 residues. The CDR3 spells CASSLDRGNSPLHF. The CDR3 DNA is TGTGCCAGCAGCTTGGACAGGGGTAATTCACCCCTCCACTTT.

The chain employs TRBV7-3 and TRBJ2-7, with 11 bases identical to TRBD1. This CDR3 is built from 14 residues. Germline V gene lookup returns CDR1 SGHTA and CDR2 FQGTGA. The V gene end was trimmed by 5 bases and the J gene end by 5 bases; junction bases not matched to a gene: 5. DNA of the CDR3: TGTGCCAGCAGCCCGGACAGGGGGCACCACGAGCAGTACTTC. Amino acids: CASSPDRGHHEQYF.

A single count supports this clone. This chain links TRBV6-1 with TRBJ2-3; D call uncertain. The CDR3 extends over 16 amino acids. Germline CDR1 reads MNHNS; CDR2 reads SASEGT. Trimming pared 1 base from V and 0 bases from J, leaving 11 bases between. CDR3 sequence: CASSEEDGASTDTQYF. The DNA for the CDR3 is TGTGCCAGCAGTGAAGAAGACGGAGCTAGCACAGATACGCAGTATTTT.

This clone was observed a single time. The rearrangement uses TRBV6-1 and TRBJ2-3; TRBD2 matches at 13 bases. In germline, CDR1 is MNHNS, CDR2 SASEGT. The V gene end was trimmed by 2 bases and the J gene end by 5 bases; junction bases not matched to a gene: 7. The CDR3 length is 17 residues. The CDR3 nucleotides read TGTGCCAGCAGTGAACCCAAACTAGCGGGGGGGCGAGATACGCAGTATTTT. It yields the protein CASSEPKLAGGRDTQYF.

The chain joins TRBV5-1 to TRBJ2-2; tentative D call: TRBD2 (6 bases). There are 15 residues in the CDR3. The V gene's germline CDR1 is SGHRS and CDR2 YFSETQ. Between the trimmed V and J ends, which lost 4 bases and 5 bases, there was a span of 15 bases. CDR3 in DNA: TGCGCCAGCAGCATGGGCGACGCGGGAACCGGGGAGCTGTTTTTT. Its protein product is CASSMGDAGTGELFF.

The V gene is TRBV5-1, the J gene TRBJ1-6; no definite D call. Trimming shortened V by 0 bases and J by 9 bases, and 10 bases separated the two germline ends. There are 14 residues in the CDR3. Germline loops: CDR1 SGHRS, CDR2 YFSETQ. CDR3 DNA sequence: TGCGCCAGCAGCTTGGGGGGTCCGGGTTCACCCCTCCACTTT. Translation: CASSLGGPGSPLHF.

The chain is built from TRBV6-5 and TRBJ2-1; tentatively, D is TRBD1 (6 bases). Germline values: CDR1 MNHEY, CDR2 SVGAGI. The ends were cut back, 6 bases at V and 6 bases at J, with 12 bases in the middle. CDR3 length equals 13 residues. The CDR3 DNA follows: TGTGCCAGCAGGGCCCGGGACATCAATGAGCAGTTCTTC. Residues: CASRARDINEQFF.

This chain links TRBV11-2 with TRBJ2-3; TRBD1 matches 11 bases. The CDR3 has 16 amino acids. CDR1 SGHAT and CDR2 FQNNGV come from the germline V gene. J lost 3 bases, V lost 5 bases, and 7 bases had no gene match. CDR3 region: CASSRSGQGATDTQYF. The DNA for the CDR3 is TGTGCCAGCAGCCGGTCCGGACAGGGGGCGACAGATACGCAGTATTTT.

This chain uses TRBV7-9 with TRBJ1-2, with 9 bases identical to TRBD1. The germline V gene encodes CDR1 SEHNR and CDR2 FQNEAQ (reference sequence). J gave up 4 bases and V 1 base, and 7 bases lay outside the gene matches. The CDR3 spans 16 residues. CDR3 in amino acids: CASSLDGTGLLYGYTF. The CDR3 DNA is TGTGCCAGCAGCTTAGACGGGACAGGGTTACTCTATGGCTACACCTTC. Variable domain in full (rest from reference TRBV7-9 and TRBJ1-2): DTGVSQNPRHKITKRGQNVTFRCDPISEHNRLYWYRQTLGQGPEFLTYFQNEAQLEKSRLLSDRFSAERPKGSFSTLEIQRTEQGDSAMYLCASSLDGTGLLYGYTFGSGTRLTVV.

This clone was detected only once. The chain employs TRBV19 and TRBJ1-2; a weak D match, TRBD1 (5 bases). Trimming took 5 bases from V and 3 from J, leaving 16 bases between them. This CDR3 spans 15 amino acids. Germline V CDR1 and CDR2: LNHDA, SQIVND (reference sequence). CDR3 sequence reads: CASSLRLEGDYGYTF. The CDR3 DNA reads TGTGCCAGTAGTCTCCGACTGGAAGGGGACTATGGCTACACCTTC.

This clone showed up just once. V is TRBV9 and J is TRBJ1-1; possible D gene TRBD1, 5 bases. Germline lookup yields CDR1 SGDLS and CDR2 YYNGEE. V lost 4 bases to trimming and J lost 5 bases, with 12 bases between them. The CDR3 totals 13 residues. The CDR3 sequence is CASSPWGGTEAFF. The CDR3 region has the DNA TGTGCCAGCAGCCCCTGGGGGGGGACTGAAGCTTTCTTT.

The chain carries TRBV6-6 and TRBJ1-1, with TRBD1 matching over 7 bases. Germline trimming cut 6 bases from V and 8 bases from J; bases unmatched to any gene: 9. From germline, CDR1 is MNHNY and CDR2 SVGAGI (reference sequence). The CDR3 totals 13 residues. CDR3 amino acids: CASRNLQGVEAFF. The CDR3 region has the DNA TGTGCCAGCAGAAATCTTCAGGGGGTAGAAGCTTTCTTT.

J is TRBJ2-1 and V is TRBV7-9, with D perhaps matching TRBD1 (7 bases). Looked up from germline, CDR1 is SEHNR and CDR2 is FQNEAQ (reference sequence). The CDR3 has 16 residues. Between the trimmed V and J ends, which lost 2 bases and 4 bases, there was a span of 15 bases. CDR3 DNA: TGTGCCAGCAGCTTAACAGGGGCCGGGGGATACAATGAGCAGTTCTTC. This encodes CASSLTGAGGYNEQFF.

The chain joins TRBV6-5 to TRBJ1-1, with D tentatively TRBD1 (5 bases). Germline V gene data show CDR1 as MNHEY and CDR2 as SVGAGI. V lost 1 base to trimming and J lost 11 bases, with 8 bases between them. The CDR3 has 11 residues. The CDR3: CASSYFGDAFF. The CDR3 DNA reads TGTGCCAGCAGTTACTTCGGGGACGCTTTCTTT.

The chain is built from TRBV7-9 and TRBJ1-3, with a weak D call TRBD1 (6 bases). From germline, CDR1 is SEHNR and CDR2 FQNEAQ (reference sequence). This CDR3 region has 13 residues. V was shortened by 2 bases and J by 8 bases, with 10 bases between the two germline ends. Written as DNA, the CDR3 is TGTGCCAGCAGCTTATTGGAGGGGGACACCATATATTTT. Translating gives CASSLLEGDTIYF.

V and J are TRBV7-2 and TRBJ1-5; maybe TRBD1 (6 bases). Trimming stripped 5 bases from V and 7 bases from J, with 21 bases between. The V gene's germline CDR1 is SGHTA and CDR2 FQGNSA. The CDR3 contains 16 residues. In DNA, the CDR3 is TGTGCCAGCAGCCCCACCGGGGGGGCAGGGAAACAGCCCCAGCATTTT. Translation gives CASSPTGGAGKQPQHF.

This clone is termed medium-sized. The rearrangement joins TRBV13 to TRBJ2-7, with D possibly matching TRBD2 (5 bases). CDR3 length: 17 residues. Germline CDR1 reads PRHDT; CDR2 reads FYEKMQ (reference sequence). V lost 5 bases, J lost 1 base, and 21 bases lay in between. The CDR3 spells CASSEAKIPDSSYEQYF. CDR3 DNA: TGTGCCAGCAGCGAGGCAAAGATACCGGACTCATCCTACGAGCAGTACTTC.

V usage is TRBV4-1 and J usage is TRBJ2-7; D gene unclear. CDR3 length: 13 residues. Germline V gene lookup returns CDR1 MGHRA and CDR2 YSYEKL. Between the trimmed V and J ends, which lost 1 base and 9 bases, there was a span of 13 bases. CDR3 DNA: TGCGCCAGCAGCCAAGGACAACGAAGTGGGCAGTACTTC. Amino acids: CASSQGQRSGQYF.

This chain connects TRBV6-5 to TRBJ1-1, with D uncertain. V shed 7 bases and J shed 6 bases, with 18 bases lying between them. This CDR3 is built from 14 residues. Germline CDR1 MNHEY, CDR2 SVGAGI. CDR3 in amino acids: CASIRSLLSAEAFF. The DNA for the CDR3 is TGTGCCAGCATCCGGAGTCTCCTCAGCGCTGAAGCTTTCTTT.